This T cell receptor beta chain was identified during a study of blood T cell repertoires in COVID-19 (dated by TCRdb to the early 2020s). With regard to the full study: Samples from collaborators originated in the United States, Italy and Spain and spanned both the acute and convalescent phases of COVID-19. Nearly every sample came with metadata listing a de-identified subject ID, COVID-19 status, age in years and sex. The material from the prospective study consisted of cDNA or gDNA derived from T cells, B-cell-depleted T cells, or PBMCs. Deeply sampled blood TCRbeta repertoires from subjects exposed to, actively infected with, or recovered from COVID-19 were included in the dataset. Samples were obtained from the ongoing ImmuneRACE study (first 160 participants) and from approximately 1,200 subjects provided by 6 global collaborators. The repertoires were made available in a free public database intended to serve as a resource for research on the immune response to SARS-CoV-2. Where HLA class I and class II types were available, the types were taken from metadata supplied by the sample provider, not from assay-based typing. Overall study outcomes, separate from this receptor: The amount of clinical and demographic metadata varied by source and participant and was provided uncurated.

The immunoSEQ Assay, a bias-controlled multiplex PCR, was used to amplify TCRbeta CDR3 regions from genomic DNA. From the authors' description of their analysis: Within the assay, amplification of reference gene primers was used to estimate how many nucleated cells each sample contained. To quantify the absolute abundance of each unique TCRbeta CDR3 rearrangement, sequence reads were collapsed and filtered. For each sample, productive Simpson clonality was calculated as the square root of Simpson's diversity index across productive rearrangements. In TCRdb, the immuneACCESS table is reduced to in-frame sequences with V and J assigned. These tables do not hold every clone; where another copy was compared, an unresolved V gene accounts for under half, and the others remain unexplained. D and trimming were read from the DNA, whereas the V and J calls and clone size are those reported in that table. The sample yields approximately 120,000 clones; around 86% were counted once. 25% to 30% of the sample rests with the top ten.

On this clone itself: Its antigen remains undetermined. Per-base qualities were not stored, and no clone one base away is much larger.

Collaborating institutions collected whole blood in K2EDTA tubes following their own protocols. For TCRbeta analysis, collaborators shipped samples in one of three forms: frozen whole blood, isolated PBMCs, or DNA extracted from either of those sample types. V is reduced by 2 bases and J by 0 bases, leaving a spacing of 16 bases between them. Per the germline V gene, KGHSH is the CDR1 and LQKENI is the CDR2. The CDR3 numbers 18 residues from cysteine through phenylalanine. Only CDR3 DNA is held: 54 bases, read in frame from base 1. This clonotype was sampled from a woman aged 80 or older with acute or convalescent COVID-19. The receptor chain draws on TRBV18 and TRBJ2-2; no confident D gene assignment can be made. Sequenced input: peripheral blood. The CDR3 has the sequence CASSPNVVSTTNTGELFF. The nucleotides read TGTGCCAGCTCACCAAATGTAGTATCCACCACGAACACCGGGGAGCTGTTTTTT.